Listed below are T cell receptor beta chains from one sample, sequenced in a study of blood T cell repertoires in COVID-19. Clones were read by immunoSEQ multiplex PCR, and TCRdb kept only the in-frame ones, dropping some. The data hold approximately 100,000 clones, with around 88% observed a single time. Sequencing was performed on peripheral blood. The receptor set was obtained from a human donor with acute or convalescent COVID-19. The donor label of this sample is uncertain. Both conserved end residues are part of each CDR3. D genes are given only for firm matches. A row's size may be missing; if present it is once, few, many or a size class.

D	V	J	size	CDR3	DNA
TRBD1	TRBV30	TRBJ1-4	.	CACRGADRLEKLFF	TGTGCCTGCAGGGGGGCGGACAGGTTGGAAAAACTGTTTTTT
TRBD2	TRBV4-2	TRBJ2-5	.	CASSQAFGTSETQYF	TGTGCCAGCAGCCAAGCTTTTGGGACTAGCGAGACCCAGTACTTC
TRBD1	TRBV5-1	TRBJ1-6	.	CASSLGGQSNSPLHF	TGCGCCAGCAGCTTGGGGGGACAGTCGAATTCACCCCTCCACTTT
TRBD1	TRBV18	TRBJ2-2	.	CASSQRTGGMAGELFF	TGTGCCAGCTCACAGAGGACAGGGGGCATGGCCGGGGAGCTGTTTTTT
TRBD2	TRBV27	TRBJ2-3	.	CASSSWGLAGGPSTDTQYF	TGTGCCAGCAGTTCATGGGGACTAGCGGGGGGCCCTAGCACAGATACGCAGTATTTT
.	TRBV5-8	TRBJ1-5	.	CASSLLGENSNQPQHF	TGTGCCAGCAGCTTGTTAGGGGAAAATAGCAATCAGCCCCAGCATTTT
TRBD2	TRBV24-1	TRBJ2-1	.	CATSGGTSGLYNEQFF	TGTGCCACCAGTGGCGGGACTAGCGGGCTCTACAATGAGCAGTTCTTC
TRBD1	TRBV5-5	TRBJ2-7	.	CASSWGTGALYEQYF	TGTGCCAGCAGCTGGGGAACAGGGGCCCTCTACGAGCAGTACTTC
TRBD2	TRBV3-1/TRBV3-2	TRBJ2-5	.	CASSPSGVQETQYF	TGTGCCAGCAGCCCCAGCGGGGTACAAGAGACCCAGTACTTC
TRBD1	TRBV7-3	TRBJ1-5	.	CASSFGQGKSNQPQHF	TGTGCCAGCAGCTTCGGACAGGGTAAGAGCAATCAGCCCCAGCATTTT
.	TRBV5-1	TRBJ1-2	.	CASSLDIYGYTF	TGCGCCAGCAGCCTCGACATCTATGGCTACACCTTC
.	TRBV5-4	TRBJ1-1	.	CASSFFGGIATEAFF	TGTGCCAGCAGCTTTTTCGGGGGTATCGCCACTGAAGCTTTCTTT
.	TRBV6-6	TRBJ2-3	.	CASSLQGGGTDTQYF	TGTGCCAGCAGCCTACAGGGGGGGGGCACAGATACGCAGTATTTT
.	TRBV12-3/TRBV12-4	TRBJ1-2	.	CASSRQDGGYTF	TGTGCCAGCAGTCGACAGGACGGTGGCTACACCTTC
TRBD2	TRBV11-1	TRBJ2-1	.	CASGLAGNNEQFF	TGTGCCAGCGGACTAGCGGGGAACAATGAGCAGTTCTTC
TRBD2	TRBV11-2	TRBJ2-6	.	CASSFGGAFFGANVLTF	TGTGCCAGCAGCTTCGGGGGGGCGTTTTTTGGGGCCAACGTCCTGACTTTC
.	TRBV6-1	TRBJ2-3	.	CASSERGIYTDTQYF	TGTGCCAGCAGTGAACGGGGAATTTACACAGATACGCAGTATTTT
TRBD1	TRBV3-1/TRBV3-2	TRBJ1-1	.	CASRKQGSDDTEAFF	TGTGCCAGCAGAAAACAGGGGTCGGACGACACTGAAGCTTTCTTT
.	TRBV5-8	TRBJ1-4	.	CASSTRRGRVREKLFF	TGTGCCAGCAGCACAAGAAGGGGCAGGGTTCGTGAAAAACTGTTTTTT
TRBD1	TRBV25-1	TRBJ2-7	.	CASSEGDTGDKYF	TGTGCCAGCAGTGAAGGAGATACAGGGGACAAGTACTTC
.	TRBV28	TRBJ1-2	.	CASSLTGSYGYTF	TGTGCCAGCAGTTTAACAGGGAGTTATGGCTACACCTTC
.	TRBV7-2	TRBJ1-5	.	CASSVLNQPQHF	TGTGCCAGCAGCGTCCTCAATCAGCCCCAGCATTTT
TRBD1	TRBV5-1	TRBJ2-3	once	CASSNGQGADTQYF	TGCGCCAGCAGCAATGGACAGGGGGCAGATACGCAGTATTTT
TRBD2	TRBV6-5	TRBJ2-5	.	CASTQIAGVGETQYF	TGTGCCAGCACGCAAATAGCGGGAGTCGGGGAGACCCAGTACTTC
TRBD1	TRBV11-2	TRBJ1-1	.	CASSFGQGAPYTEAFF	TGTGCCAGCAGCTTTGGACAGGGGGCTCCGTACACTGAAGCTTTCTTT
.	TRBV5-3	TRBJ1-5	once	CARSRRWGYKYSNQPQHF	TGTGCCAGAAGCCGACGATGGGGCTACAAGTATAGCAATCAGCCCCAGCATTTT
TRBD1	TRBV30	TRBJ2-2	.	CAWSAGTESTGELFF	TGTGCCTGGAGCGCCGGGACAGAGAGCACCGGGGAGCTGTTTTTT
.	TRBV11-3	TRBJ1-1	.	CASSSQGAEAFF	TGTGCCAGCAGCTCTCAGGGTGCTGAAGCTTTCTTT